A single sample gave rise to the 13 T cell receptor beta chains below, sequenced in a study of graft-versus-host responses after intestinal transplantation. The protocol was immunoSEQ multiplex PCR, while the TCRdb copy is restricted to in-frame clones and leaves out a portion. The sample carries about 16,000 clones, about 87% recorded once. Sequenced material: PBMCs, taken 110 days after intestinal transplant. Receptor source: a human patient who received an intestinal transplant, so some T cells may come from the graft donor.

This clone was seen just once. This chain uses TRBV21-1 with TRBJ1-6. TRBV21-1 is assigned pseudogene status. The CDR3 has 15 residues. The CDR3 nucleotides read TGTGCCAGCAGCAAAGCAAAGGGTAATGGGTCACCCCTCCACTTT. Translation: CASSKAKGNGSPLHF.

This clone was found a few times. The sample holds other DNA sequences that translate to the same CDR3. The gene calls are TRBV6-1 and TRBJ2-3; 9 positions agree with TRBD2. The CDR3 spans 18 residues. Germline loops: CDR1 MNHNS, CDR2 SASEGT. J lost 1 base, V lost 1 base, and 9 bases had no gene match. For the CDR3, the DNA is TGTGCCAGCAGTGAAGAAATGGGGCGGGGGGGCGGCACAGATACGCAGTATTTT. This translates into CASSEEMGRGGGTDTQYF.

The V gene is TRBV5-1, the J gene TRBJ1-2; D is uncertain. Deletions cut 4 bases from V and 6 bases from J, with 13 bases between. The CDR3 runs to 13 residues. Germline CDR1 SGHRS, CDR2 YFSETQ. CDR3 residues: CASSPLDGDGYTF. CDR3 in DNA: TGCGCCAGCAGCCCTCTAGATGGTGATGGCTACACCTTC.

The chain is built from TRBV6-5 and TRBJ1-5; D unresolved. Looked up from germline, CDR1 is MNHEY and CDR2 is SVGAGI. With 2 bases removed from V and 3 bases from J, the gap between germline ends came to 2 bases. This CDR3 has 12 amino acids. CDR3 bases: TGTGCCAGCAGTTACAACAATCAGCCCCAGCATTTT. This translates into CASSYNNQPQHF.

The rearrangement joins TRBV27 to TRBJ1-2; tentatively, D is TRBD1 (5 bases). The CDR3 spans 14 residues. Germline V lookup: CDR1 MNHEY, CDR2 SMNVEV (reference sequence). Trimming left V 5 bases short and J 2 bases short, with 12 bases between. CDR3 in amino acids: CASSLYWDNYGYTF. The DNA for the CDR3 is TGTGCCAGCAGTCTCTATTGGGACAACTATGGCTACACCTTC.

Only one count was recorded for this clone. The chain combines TRBV6-5 with TRBJ1-1; 10 bases align to TRBD1. CDR1 MNHEY and CDR2 SVGAGI come from the germline V gene. The CDR3 covers 14 residues. Losses at the gene ends were 6 bases for V and 6 bases for J; bases not matched to a gene: 7. The CDR3: CASSPGQGFAEAFF. In DNA form, the CDR3 reads TGTGCCAGCAGCCCGGGACAGGGGTTTGCTGAAGCTTTCTTT.

The chain has TRBV25-1 and TRBJ2-1, with D possibly matching TRBD2 (6 bases). The CDR3 length is 14 residues. Germline CDR1 and CDR2: MGHDK and SYGVNS. V dropped 6 bases and J dropped 7 bases, with 16 bases sitting between them. CDR3: CASRAGGAKNEQFF. The CDR3 DNA is TGTGCCAGCAGGGCTGGAGGGGCGAAGAATGAGCAGTTCTTC.

V gene TRBV5-4 combines with J gene TRBJ1-6; 7 bases agree with TRBD1. Germline CDR1 SGHNT, CDR2 YYREEE (reference sequence). The J segment lost 7 bases and the V segment lost 3 bases, leaving 4 bases of the junction unmatched. The CDR3 spans 14 residues. CDR3 protein: CASSSTGPNSPLHF. The CDR3 coding sequence is TGTGCCAGCAGCTCGACAGGGCCCAATTCACCCCTCCACTTT.

The chain carries TRBV5-4 and TRBJ1-5; 8 bases align to TRBD1. This CDR3 is built from 17 residues. Germline CDR1 and CDR2: SGHNT and YYREEE (reference sequence). J was trimmed by 1 base and V by 2 bases; bases with no gene match: 8. This CDR3 is CASSFKKDRESNQPQHF. CDR3 bases: TGTGCCAGCAGCTTCAAAAAGGACAGGGAAAGCAATCAGCCCCAGCATTTT.

This chain connects TRBV5-6 to TRBJ1-2; tentative D call: TRBD1 (6 bases). V was shortened by 2 bases and J by 8 bases, with 10 bases between the two germline ends. Per the germline V gene, CDR1 is SGHDT and CDR2 is YYEEEE. The CDR3 has 12 amino acids. This chain's CDR3 is CASSFSRGGYTF. The CDR3 nucleotides are TGTGCCAGCAGCTTTTCCAGGGGAGGCTACACCTTC.

This chain uses TRBV4-1 with TRBJ1-1, with TRBD1 matching over 10 bases. Germline lookup yields CDR1 MGHRA and CDR2 YSYEKL. Trimming cost V 8 bases and J 4 bases; bases outside gene matches: 7. This CDR3 is 14 amino acids long. The CDR3 spells CASGDRGRSTEAFF. Written as DNA, the CDR3 is TGCGCCAGCGGTGACAGGGGGCGAAGCACTGAAGCTTTCTTT.

This clone appeared once. This rearrangement joins TRBV20-1 to TRBJ2-7, with D possibly matching TRBD1 (6 bases). V dropped 6 bases and J dropped 2 bases, with 8 bases sitting between them. This CDR3 has 11 amino acids. Germline CDR1 is DFQATT and CDR2 is SNEGSKA (reference sequence). CDR3 protein: CSAQGTYEQYF. CDR3 nucleotide sequence: TGCAGTGCCCAGGGGACCTACGAGCAGTACTTC.

The chain combines TRBV7-3 with TRBJ2-6; 8 bases match TRBD2. V was clipped by 5 bases and J by 4 bases; unmatched bases: 10. In germline, CDR1 is SGHTA, CDR2 FQGTGA. The CDR3 loop spans 17 amino acids. The CDR3 DNA is TGTGCCAGCAGCCCCCAAGCGGGAGCTTCGGGGGCCAACGTCCTGACTTTC. It yields the protein CASSPQAGASGANVLTF. The whole variable domain, filled in from reference TRBV7-3 and TRBJ2-6, reads GAGVSQTPSNKVTEKGKYVELRCDPISGHTALYWYRQSLGQGPEFLIYFQGTGAADDSGLPNDRFFAVRPEGSVSTLKIQRTERGDSAVYLCASSPQAGASGANVLTFGAGSRLTVL.